This TCR beta chain was found in a study of cytomegalovirus exposure and HLA in healthy donors. General study results and limits: Both high specificity and high sensitivity reportedly marked the classifier's diagnosis of cytomegalovirus status. Most TCR sequences proved rare, with some public TCRs found in many donors. A few CMV-associated chains proved CMV antigen-specific in vitro.

PCR used 60 Vbeta primers and 13 Jbeta primers. The repertoire was sequenced with immunoSEQ multiplex PCR; TCRdb's copy has only in-frame clones and lacks some. The repertoire consists of 120,000 or so clones, with around 81% occurring once and the leading ten covering 2% to 2.5%. This clone was picked up a small number of times. Antigen specificity is unknown. With V trimmed by 5 bases and J by 7 bases, 6 bases remained unmatched. Germline loops: CDR1 SGHRS, CDR2 YFSETQ. The CDR3 loop spans 13 amino acids. This rearrangement joins TRBV5-1 to TRBJ1-1; 9 bases fit TRBD1. This clonotype originated in a woman aged 40 to 50 in good health and CMV-seronegative. Sequenced sample: PBMCs. CDR3 nucleotide sequence: TGCGCCAGCAGTTCCGAGGGACAGGGTGAAGCTTTCTTT. It encodes CASSSEGQGEAFF.